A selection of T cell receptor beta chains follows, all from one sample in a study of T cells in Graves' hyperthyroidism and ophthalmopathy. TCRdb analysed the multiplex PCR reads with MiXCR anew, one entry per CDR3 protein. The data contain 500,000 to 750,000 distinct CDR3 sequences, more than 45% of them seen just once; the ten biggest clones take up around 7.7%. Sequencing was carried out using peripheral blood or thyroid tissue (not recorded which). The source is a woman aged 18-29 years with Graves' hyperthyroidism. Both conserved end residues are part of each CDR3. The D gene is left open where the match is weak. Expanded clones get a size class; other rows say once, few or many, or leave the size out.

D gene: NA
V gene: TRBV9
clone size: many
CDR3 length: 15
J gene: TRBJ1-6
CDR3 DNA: TGTGCCAGCAGCGTAGAAGGGGGGACGGGTTCACCCCTCCACTTT
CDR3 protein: CASSVEGGTGSPLHF

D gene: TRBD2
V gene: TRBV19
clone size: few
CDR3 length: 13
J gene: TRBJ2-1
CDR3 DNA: TGTGCCATCAGAGGACTAGCGGACAATGAGCAGTTCTTC
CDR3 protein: CAIRGLADNEQFF

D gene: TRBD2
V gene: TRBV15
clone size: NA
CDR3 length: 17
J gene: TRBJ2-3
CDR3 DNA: TGTGCCACCGGCAGATCGACTAGCGGGATTATGCTGGATACGCAGTATTTT
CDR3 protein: CATGRSTSGIMLDTQYF

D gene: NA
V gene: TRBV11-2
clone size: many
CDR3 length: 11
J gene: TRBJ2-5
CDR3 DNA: TGTGCCAGCAGCTTTAAAGAGACCCAGTACTTC
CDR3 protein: CASSFKETQYF

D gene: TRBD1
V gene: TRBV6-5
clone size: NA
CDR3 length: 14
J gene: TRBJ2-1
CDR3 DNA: TGTGCCAGCAAAAGACAGGGGGAGGGCGATGAGCAGTTCTTC
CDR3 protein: CASKRQGEGDEQFF

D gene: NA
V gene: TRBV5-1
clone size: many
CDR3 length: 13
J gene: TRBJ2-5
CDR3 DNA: TGCGCCAGCAGCTTCCCCAATCGGGAGACCCAGTACTTC
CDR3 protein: CASSFPNRETQYF

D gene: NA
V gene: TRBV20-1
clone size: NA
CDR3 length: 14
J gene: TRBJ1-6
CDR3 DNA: TGCAGCGCCGCCCGGGGAGGGACGGATTCACCCCTCCACTTT
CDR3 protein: CSAARGGTDSPLHF

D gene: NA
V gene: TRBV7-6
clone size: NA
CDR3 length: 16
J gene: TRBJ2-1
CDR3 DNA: TGCGCCAGCAGCCAAGTCGCGGGATCACCTGACAATGAGCAGTTCTTC
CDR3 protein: CASSQVAGSPDNEQFF

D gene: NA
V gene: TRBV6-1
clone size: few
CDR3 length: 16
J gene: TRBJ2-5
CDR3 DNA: TGTGCCAGCAGTGAAGTTAGCGGAGCTTGGGAAGAGACCCAGTACTTC
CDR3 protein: CASSEVSGAWEETQYF

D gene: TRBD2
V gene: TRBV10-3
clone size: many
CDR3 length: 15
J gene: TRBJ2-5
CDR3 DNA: TGTGCCATCAGTGACTTTCTAGCGGAGAAAGAGACCCAGTACTTC
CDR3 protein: CAISDFLAEKETQYF

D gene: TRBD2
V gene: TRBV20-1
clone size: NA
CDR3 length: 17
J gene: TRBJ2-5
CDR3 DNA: TGCAGTGCCAGCAAAGGGAGACCTTGCGGGAGGGAAGAGACCCAGTACTTC
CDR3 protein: CSASKGRPCGREETQYF

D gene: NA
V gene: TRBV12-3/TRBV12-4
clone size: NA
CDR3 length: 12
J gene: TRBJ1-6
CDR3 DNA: TGTGCCAGCAGTTCCCTGGGGCGGTTTCTCCACTTT
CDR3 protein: CASSSLGRFLHF

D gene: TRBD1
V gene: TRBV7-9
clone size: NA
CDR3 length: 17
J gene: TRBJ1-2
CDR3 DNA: TGTGCCAGCAGCTTATATGGGACTAGCGGGACAGCCGATGTCTACACCTTC
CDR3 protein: CASSLYGTSGTADVYTF

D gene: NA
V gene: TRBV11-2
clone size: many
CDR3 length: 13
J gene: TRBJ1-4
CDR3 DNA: TGTGCCAGCAGCACACGGACGGATGAAAAACTGTTTTTT
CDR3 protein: CASSTRTDEKLFF

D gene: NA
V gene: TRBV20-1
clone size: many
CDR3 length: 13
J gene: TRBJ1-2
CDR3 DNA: TGCAGTGCTAGAGATGACAATAACTATGGCTACACCTTC
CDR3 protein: CSARDDNNYGYTF

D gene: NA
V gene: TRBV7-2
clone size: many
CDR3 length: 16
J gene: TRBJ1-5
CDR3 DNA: TGTGCCAGCAGCCCCGGGGGCAGTCGCAGCAATCAGCCCCAGCATTTT
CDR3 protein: CASSPGGSRSNQPQHF

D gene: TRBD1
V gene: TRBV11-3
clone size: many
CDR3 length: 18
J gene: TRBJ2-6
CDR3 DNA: TGTGCCAGCAGCAAGAACCAACTAGGGACAGCTGGGGCCAACGTCCTGACTTTC
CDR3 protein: CASSKNQLGTAGANVLTF

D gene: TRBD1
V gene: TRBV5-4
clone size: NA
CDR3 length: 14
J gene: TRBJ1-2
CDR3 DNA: TGTGCCGGCAGCCAAGGGTGGACAGGGGATGGCTACACCTTC
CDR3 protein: CAGSQGWTGDGYTF

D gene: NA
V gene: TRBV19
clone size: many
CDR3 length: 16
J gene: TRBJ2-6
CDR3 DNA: TGTGCCAGTTCGAAGGGACGGAGCTCTGGGGCCAACGTCCTGACTTTC
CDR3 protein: CASSKGRSSGANVLTF

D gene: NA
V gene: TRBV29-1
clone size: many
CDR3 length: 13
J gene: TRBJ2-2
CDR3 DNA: TGCAGCGTGATTACAGCGAACACCGGGGAGCTGTTTTTT
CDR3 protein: CSVITANTGELFF

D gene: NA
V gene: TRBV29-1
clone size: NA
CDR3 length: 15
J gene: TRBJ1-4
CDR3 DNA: TGCAGCGCCTATGACAGTGGGGACCAAAGAGGAAAACTGTTTTTT
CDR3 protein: CSAYDSGDQRGKLFF

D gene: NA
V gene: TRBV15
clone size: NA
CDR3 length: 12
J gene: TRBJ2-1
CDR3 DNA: TGTGCCACCAGCAGAGTTGGGTCAGAGCAGTTCTTC
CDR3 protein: CATSRVGSEQFF

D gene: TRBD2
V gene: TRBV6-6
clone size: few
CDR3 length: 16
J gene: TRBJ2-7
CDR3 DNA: TGTGCCAGCGCGGGACTAGCGGGAGGGTACTTAGAGGAGCAGTACTTC
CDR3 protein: CASAGLAGGYLEEQYF

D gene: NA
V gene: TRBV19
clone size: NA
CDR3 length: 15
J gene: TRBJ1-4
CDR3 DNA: TGTGCCAGTAGTCCCCCGAGGGGTACTGATGAAAAACTGTTTTTT
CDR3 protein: CASSPPRGTDEKLFF

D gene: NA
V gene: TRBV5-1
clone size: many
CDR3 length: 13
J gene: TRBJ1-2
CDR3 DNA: TGCGCCAGCAGCTTGGACACCAAGGGAGGCTACACCTTC
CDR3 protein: CASSLDTKGGYTF

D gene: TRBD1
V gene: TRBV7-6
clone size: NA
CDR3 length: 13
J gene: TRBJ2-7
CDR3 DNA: TGTGCCAGCAGCTCAGGGACAGACGGTGGTCGGTACTTC
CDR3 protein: CASSSGTDGGRYF

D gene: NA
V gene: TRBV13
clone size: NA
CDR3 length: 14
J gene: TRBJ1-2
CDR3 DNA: TGTGCCAGCAGCTTAGGGACGGCCCAGGGGGGCTACACCTTC
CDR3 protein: CASSLGTAQGGYTF

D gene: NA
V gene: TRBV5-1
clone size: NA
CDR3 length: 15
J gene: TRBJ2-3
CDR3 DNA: TGCGCCAGCAGCTTGGCCGGTCAACAGCCCGATACGCAGTATTTT
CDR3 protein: CASSLAGQQPDTQYF

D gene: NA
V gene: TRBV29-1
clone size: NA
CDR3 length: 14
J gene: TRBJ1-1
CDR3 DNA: TGCAGCAGTTACGCTGCGACTGGGAACACTGAAGCTTTCTTT
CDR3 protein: CSSYAATGNTEAFF

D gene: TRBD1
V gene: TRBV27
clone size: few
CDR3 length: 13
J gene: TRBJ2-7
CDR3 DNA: TGTGCCAGCAGGCCTTGGACAGGGCGCGAGCAGTACTTC
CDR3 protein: CASRPWTGREQYF

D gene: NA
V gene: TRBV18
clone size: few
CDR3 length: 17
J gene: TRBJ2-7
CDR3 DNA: TGTGCCAGCTCACCTTTCGGGCAGGGCCAGACCACCTACGAGCAGTACTTC
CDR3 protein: CASSPFGQGQTTYEQYF

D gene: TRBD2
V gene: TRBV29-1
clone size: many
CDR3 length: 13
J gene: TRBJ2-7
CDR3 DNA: TGCAGCGTCGTCCCGGGGGGCTCCTACGAGCAGTACTTC
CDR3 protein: CSVVPGGSYEQYF

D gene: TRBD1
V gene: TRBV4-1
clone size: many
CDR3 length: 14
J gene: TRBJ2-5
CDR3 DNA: TGCGCCAGCAGCCAACGACAGGGGCAAGAGACCCAGTACTTC
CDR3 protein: CASSQRQGQETQYF

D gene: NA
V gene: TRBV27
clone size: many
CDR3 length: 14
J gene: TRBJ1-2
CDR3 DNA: TGTGCCAGCAGTACCGGGAGCCTTAACTATGGCTACACCTTC
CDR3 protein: CASSTGSLNYGYTF

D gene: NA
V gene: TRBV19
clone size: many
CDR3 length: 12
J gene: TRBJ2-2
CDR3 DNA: TGTGCCAGTAGTACAAGACCCGGGGAGCTGTTTTTT
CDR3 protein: CASSTRPGELFF

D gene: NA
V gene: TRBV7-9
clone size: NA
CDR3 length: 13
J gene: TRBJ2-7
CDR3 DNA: TGTGCCAGCAGCTTAGGGGGTTATGACGGGCAGTACTTC
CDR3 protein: CASSLGGYDGQYF

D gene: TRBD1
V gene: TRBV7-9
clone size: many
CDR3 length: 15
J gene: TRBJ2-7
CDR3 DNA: TGTGCCAGCAGCCACCCCGGGACAGGGGGTTACGAGCAGTACTTC
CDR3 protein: CASSHPGTGGYEQYF

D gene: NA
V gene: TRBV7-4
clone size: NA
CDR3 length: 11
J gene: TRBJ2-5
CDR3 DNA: TGTGCCAGTAACGTCCAAGAGACCCAGTACTTC
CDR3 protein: CASNVQETQYF

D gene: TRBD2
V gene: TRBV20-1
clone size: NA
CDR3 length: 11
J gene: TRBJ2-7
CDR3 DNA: TGCAGTGCCCCTAGCGGCTACGAGCAGTACTTC
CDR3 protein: CSAPSGYEQYF

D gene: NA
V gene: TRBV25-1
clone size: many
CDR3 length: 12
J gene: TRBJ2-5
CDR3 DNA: TGTGCCAGCCGCGCAGGGCTCTGGACCCAGTACTTC
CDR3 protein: CASRAGLWTQYF

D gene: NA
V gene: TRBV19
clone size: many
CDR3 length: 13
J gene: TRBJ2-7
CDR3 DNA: TGTGCCAGTAGTATTCTAGGCACTTACGAGCAGTACTTC
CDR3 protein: CASSILGTYEQYF

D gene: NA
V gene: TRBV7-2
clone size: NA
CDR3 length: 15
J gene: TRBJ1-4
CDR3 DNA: TGTGCCAGCAGCTTTAGGGCAGGGGAGAATGAAAAACTGTTTTTT
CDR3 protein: CASSFRAGENEKLFF

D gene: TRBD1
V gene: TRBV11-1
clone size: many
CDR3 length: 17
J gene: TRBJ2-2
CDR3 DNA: TGTGCCAGCAGCTCGGTGGGACAGGGCACGAACACCGGGGAGCTGTTTTTT
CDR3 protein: CASSSVGQGTNTGELFF

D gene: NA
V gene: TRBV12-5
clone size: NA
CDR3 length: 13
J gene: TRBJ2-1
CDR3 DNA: TGTGCTAGTGGTTTGTATAAAGTCGGAGAGCAGTTCTTC
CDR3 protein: CASGLYKVGEQFF

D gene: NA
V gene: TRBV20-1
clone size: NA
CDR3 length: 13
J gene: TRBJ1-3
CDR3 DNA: TGCAGTGCTAGAGGGCAGGGACTTACTACCATATATTTT
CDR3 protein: CSARGQGLTTIYF

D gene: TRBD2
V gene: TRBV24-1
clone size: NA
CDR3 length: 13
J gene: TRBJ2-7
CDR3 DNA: TGTGCCTCTAGCGGGAGGGCCCCCCACGAGCAGTACTTC
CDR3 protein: CASSGRAPHEQYF

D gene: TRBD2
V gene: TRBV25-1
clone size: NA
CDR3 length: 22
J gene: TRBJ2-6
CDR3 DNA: TGTGCCAGCAGTGCTAGCGGACAAAAGAACACTAGGGACCCCTCTGGGGCCAACGTCCTGACTTTC
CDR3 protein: CASSASGQKNTRDPSGANVLTF

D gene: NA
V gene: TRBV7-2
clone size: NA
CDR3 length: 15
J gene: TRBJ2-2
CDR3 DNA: TGTGCCAGCAGCCTAAACAGGGAGGTCACCGGGGAGCTGTTTTTT
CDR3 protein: CASSLNREVTGELFF

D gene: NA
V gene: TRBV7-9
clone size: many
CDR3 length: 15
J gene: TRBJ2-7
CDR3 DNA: TGTGCCAGCAGCTTAGCGCTGGGGGGCACCTACGAGCAGTACTTC
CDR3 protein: CASSLALGGTYEQYF

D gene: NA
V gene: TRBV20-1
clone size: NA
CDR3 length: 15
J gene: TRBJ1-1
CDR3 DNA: TGCAGTGCTAGATCCGGGGCAGCTCTAAACACTGAAGCTTTCTTT
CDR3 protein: CSARSGAALNTEAFF

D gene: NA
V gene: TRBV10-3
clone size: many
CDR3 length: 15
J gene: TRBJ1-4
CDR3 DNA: TGTGCCATCAGTGAGTCCGGGCCAACTAATGAAAAACTGTTTTTT
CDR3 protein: CAISESGPTNEKLFF

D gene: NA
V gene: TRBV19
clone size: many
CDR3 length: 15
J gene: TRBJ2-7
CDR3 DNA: TGTGCCAGTAGTAGGGGCTTGGACAGTTCCTACGAGCAGTACTTC
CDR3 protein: CASSRGLDSSYEQYF

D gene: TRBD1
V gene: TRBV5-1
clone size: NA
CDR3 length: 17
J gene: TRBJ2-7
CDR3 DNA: TGCGCCAGCAGCCCCGGGACAGGGGGCTATGGAACTTACGAGCAGTACTTC
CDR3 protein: CASSPGTGGYGTYEQYF

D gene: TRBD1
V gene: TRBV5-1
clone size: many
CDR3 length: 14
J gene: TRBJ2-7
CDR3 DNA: TGCGCCAGCAGCCCTGGGACAGGGTCCCACGAGCAGTACTTC
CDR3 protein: CASSPGTGSHEQYF

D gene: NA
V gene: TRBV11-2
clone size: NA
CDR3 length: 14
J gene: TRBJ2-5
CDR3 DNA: TGTGCCAGCAGCTTAGGTCCGTTCCAAGAGACCCAGTACTTC
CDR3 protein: CASSLGPFQETQYF

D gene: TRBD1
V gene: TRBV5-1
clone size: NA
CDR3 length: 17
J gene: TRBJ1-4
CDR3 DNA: TGCGCCAGCAGCTTGGCCTCTTACAGGGGGCTTTCTGAAAAACTGTTTTTT
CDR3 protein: CASSLASYRGLSEKLFF

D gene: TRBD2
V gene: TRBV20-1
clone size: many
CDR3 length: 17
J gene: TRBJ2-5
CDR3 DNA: TGCAGTGCTAGAGGCGTATCGGGACTGTCGGGAGGAGAGACCCAGTACTTC
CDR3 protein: CSARGVSGLSGGETQYF

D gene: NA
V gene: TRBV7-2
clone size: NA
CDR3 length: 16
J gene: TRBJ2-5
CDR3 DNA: TGTGCCAGCAGCTTACGCAGGCAAGGGGAGAAGGAGACCCAGTACTTC
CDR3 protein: CASSLRRQGEKETQYF

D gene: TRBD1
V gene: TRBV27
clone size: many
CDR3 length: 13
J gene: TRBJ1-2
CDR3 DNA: TGTGCCAGCTACGGGCAGGGGGCAGGAGGCTACACCTTC
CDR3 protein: CASYGQGAGGYTF

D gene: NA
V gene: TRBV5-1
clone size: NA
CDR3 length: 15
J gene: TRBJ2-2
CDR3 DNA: TGCGCCAGCAGAATGGCGGCAGGTCGAGCCGGGGAGCTGTTTTTT
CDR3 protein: CASRMAAGRAGELFF